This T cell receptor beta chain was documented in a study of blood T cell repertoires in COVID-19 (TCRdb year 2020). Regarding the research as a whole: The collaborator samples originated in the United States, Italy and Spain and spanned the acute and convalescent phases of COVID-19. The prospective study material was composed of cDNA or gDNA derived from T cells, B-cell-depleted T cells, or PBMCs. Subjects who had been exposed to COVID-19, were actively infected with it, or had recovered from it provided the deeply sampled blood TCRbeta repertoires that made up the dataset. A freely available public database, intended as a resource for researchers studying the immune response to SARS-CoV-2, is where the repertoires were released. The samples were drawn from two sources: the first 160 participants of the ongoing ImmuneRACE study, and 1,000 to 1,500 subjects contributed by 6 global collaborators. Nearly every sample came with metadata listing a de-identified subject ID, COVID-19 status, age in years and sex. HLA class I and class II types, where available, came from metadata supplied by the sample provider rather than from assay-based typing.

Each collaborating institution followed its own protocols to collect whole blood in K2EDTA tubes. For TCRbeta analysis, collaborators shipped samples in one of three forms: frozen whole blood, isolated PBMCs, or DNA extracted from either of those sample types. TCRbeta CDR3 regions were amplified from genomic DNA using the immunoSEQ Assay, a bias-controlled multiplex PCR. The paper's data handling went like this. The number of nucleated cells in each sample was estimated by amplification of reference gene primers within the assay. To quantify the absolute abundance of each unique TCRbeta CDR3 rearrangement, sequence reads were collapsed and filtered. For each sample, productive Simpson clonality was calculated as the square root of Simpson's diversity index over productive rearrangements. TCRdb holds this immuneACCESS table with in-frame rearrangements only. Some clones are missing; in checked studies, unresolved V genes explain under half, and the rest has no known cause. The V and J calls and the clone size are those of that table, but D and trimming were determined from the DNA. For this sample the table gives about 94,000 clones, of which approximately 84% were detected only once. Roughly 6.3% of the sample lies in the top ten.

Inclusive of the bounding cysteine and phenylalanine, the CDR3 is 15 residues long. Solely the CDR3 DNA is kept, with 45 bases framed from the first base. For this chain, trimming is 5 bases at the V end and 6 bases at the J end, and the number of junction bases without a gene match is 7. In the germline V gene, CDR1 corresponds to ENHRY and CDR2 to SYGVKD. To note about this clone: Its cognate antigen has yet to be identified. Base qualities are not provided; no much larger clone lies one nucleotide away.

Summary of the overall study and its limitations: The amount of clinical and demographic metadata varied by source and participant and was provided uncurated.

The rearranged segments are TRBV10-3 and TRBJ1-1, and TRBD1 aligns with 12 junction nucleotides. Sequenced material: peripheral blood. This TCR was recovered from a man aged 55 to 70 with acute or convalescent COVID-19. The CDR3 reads CAISSEGQGAAEAFF. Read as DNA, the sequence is TGTGCCATCAGTTCCGAGGGACAGGGGGCGGCTGAAGCTTTCTTT.